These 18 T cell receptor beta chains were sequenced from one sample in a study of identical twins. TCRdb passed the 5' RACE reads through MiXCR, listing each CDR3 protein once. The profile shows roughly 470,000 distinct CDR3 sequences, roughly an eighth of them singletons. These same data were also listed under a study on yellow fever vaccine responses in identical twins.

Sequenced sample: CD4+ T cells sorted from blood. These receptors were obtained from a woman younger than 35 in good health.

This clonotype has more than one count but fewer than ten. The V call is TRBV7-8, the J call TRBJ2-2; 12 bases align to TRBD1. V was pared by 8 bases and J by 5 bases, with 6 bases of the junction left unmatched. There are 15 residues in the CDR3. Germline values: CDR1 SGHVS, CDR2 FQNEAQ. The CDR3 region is CASDLGQGATGELFF. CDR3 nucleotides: TGTGCCAGCGATCTGGGACAGGGGGCGACCGGGGAGCTGTTTTTT.

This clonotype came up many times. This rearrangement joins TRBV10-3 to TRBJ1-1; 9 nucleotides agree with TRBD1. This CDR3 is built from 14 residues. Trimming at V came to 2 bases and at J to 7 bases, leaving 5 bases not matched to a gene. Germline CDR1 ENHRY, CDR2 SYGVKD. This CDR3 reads CAISEPGQGLEAFF. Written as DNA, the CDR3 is TGTGCCATCAGTGAGCCGGGACAGGGACTTGAAGCTTTCTTT.

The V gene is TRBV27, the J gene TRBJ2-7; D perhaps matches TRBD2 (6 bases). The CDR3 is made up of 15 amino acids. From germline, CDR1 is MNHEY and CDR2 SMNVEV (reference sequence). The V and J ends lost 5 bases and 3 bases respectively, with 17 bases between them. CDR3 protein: CASSPTPEGHYEQYF. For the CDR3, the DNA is TGTGCCAGCAGTCCCACCCCGGAGGGCCACTACGAGCAGTACTTC.

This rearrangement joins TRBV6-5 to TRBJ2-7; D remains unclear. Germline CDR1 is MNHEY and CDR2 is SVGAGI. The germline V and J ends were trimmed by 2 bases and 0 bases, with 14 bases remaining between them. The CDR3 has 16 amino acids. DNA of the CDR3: TGTGCCAGCAGTTACCATGGGAAGGTTGGCTCCTACGAGCAGTACTTC. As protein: CASSYHGKVGSYEQYF.

The CDR3 region is CAIRAGTGGTDTQYF. CDR3 in DNA: TGTGCCATCAGGGCCGGGACTGGGGGTACAGATACGCAGTATTTT. The chain carries TRBV10-3 and TRBJ2-3; possibly TRBD2 for D (6 bases). This CDR3 has 15 amino acids. CDR1 is ENHRY, CDR2 SYGVKD, per germline. V dropped 6 bases and J dropped 3 bases, with 16 bases sitting between them.

Here the CDR3 reads CASSAVLLAGAGDTQYF. The CDR3 nucleotides read TGTGCCAGCAGTGCCGTTTTACTAGCGGGAGCAGGGGATACGCAGTATTTT. This rearrangement joins TRBV11-2 to TRBJ2-3, with TRBD2 matching over 11 bases. CDR1 is SGHAT, CDR2 FQNNGV, per germline. After removal of 6 bases from V and 6 bases from J, the junction contained 14 bases not matched to a gene. The CDR3 consists of 17 residues.

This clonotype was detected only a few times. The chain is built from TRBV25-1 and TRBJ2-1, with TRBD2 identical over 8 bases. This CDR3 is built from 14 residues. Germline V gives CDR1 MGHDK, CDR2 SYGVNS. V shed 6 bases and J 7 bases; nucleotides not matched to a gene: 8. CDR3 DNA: TGTGCCAGCAGGGGTAGCGGGACGATGAATGAGCAGTTCTTC. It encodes CASRGSGTMNEQFF.

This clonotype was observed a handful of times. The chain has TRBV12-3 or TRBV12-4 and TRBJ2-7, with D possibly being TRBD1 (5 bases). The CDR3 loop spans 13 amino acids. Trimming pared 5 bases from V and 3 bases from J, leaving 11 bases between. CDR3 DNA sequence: TGTGCCAGCAGTCCGGACACTAACTACGAGCAGTACTTC. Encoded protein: CASSPDTNYEQYF.

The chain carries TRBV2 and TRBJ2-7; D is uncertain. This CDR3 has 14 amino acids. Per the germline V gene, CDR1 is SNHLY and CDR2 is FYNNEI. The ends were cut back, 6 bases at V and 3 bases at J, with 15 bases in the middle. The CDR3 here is CASSSPENYYEQYF. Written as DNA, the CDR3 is TGTGCCAGCAGCTCCCCGGAGAACTACTACGAGCAGTACTTC.

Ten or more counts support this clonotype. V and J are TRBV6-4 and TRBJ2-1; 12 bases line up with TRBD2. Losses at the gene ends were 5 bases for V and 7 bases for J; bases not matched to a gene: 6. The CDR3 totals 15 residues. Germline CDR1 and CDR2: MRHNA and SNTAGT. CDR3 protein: CASSLAGGPGNEQFF. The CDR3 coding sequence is TGTGCCAGCAGTCTAGCGGGAGGGCCGGGAAATGAGCAGTTCTTC.

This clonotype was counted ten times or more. CDR3 DNA: TGTGCCAGCTCACCAGGGCGGGGTGAGCAGTTCTTC. Its protein product is CASSPGRGEQFF. This chain connects TRBV18 to TRBJ2-1; D possibly corresponds to TRBD2 (6 bases). The CDR3 spans 12 residues. Germline V gene lookup returns CDR1 KGHSH and CDR2 LQKENI. Trimming pared 2 bases from V and 9 bases from J, leaving 8 bases between.

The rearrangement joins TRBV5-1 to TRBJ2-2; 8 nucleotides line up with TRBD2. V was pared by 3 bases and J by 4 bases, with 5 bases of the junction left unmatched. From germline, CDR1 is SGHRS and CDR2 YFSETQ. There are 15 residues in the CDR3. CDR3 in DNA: TGCGCCAGCAGCTCCGCCGGGACTAGCACCGGGGAGCTGTTTTTT. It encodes CASSSAGTSTGELFF.

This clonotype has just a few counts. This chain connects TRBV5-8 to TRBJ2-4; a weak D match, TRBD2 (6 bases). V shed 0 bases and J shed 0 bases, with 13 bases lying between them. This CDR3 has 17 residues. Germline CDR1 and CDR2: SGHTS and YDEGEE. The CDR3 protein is CASSLERGNIAKNIQYF. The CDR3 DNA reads TGTGCCAGCAGCTTGGAGCGCGGGAACATAGCCAAAAACATTCAGTACTTC.

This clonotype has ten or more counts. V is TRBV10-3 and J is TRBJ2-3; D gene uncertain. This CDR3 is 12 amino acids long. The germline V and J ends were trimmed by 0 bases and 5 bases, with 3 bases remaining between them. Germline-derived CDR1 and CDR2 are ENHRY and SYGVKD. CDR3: CAISESRDTQYF. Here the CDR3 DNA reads TGTGCCATCAGTGAGTCACGAGATACGCAGTATTTT.

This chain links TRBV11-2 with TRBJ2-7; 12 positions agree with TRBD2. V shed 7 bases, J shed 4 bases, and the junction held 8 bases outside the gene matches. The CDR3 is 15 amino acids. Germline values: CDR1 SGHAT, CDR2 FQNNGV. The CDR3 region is CASNQGLAGKYEQYF. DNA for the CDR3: TGTGCCAGCAACCAAGGACTAGCGGGAAAGTACGAGCAGTACTTC.

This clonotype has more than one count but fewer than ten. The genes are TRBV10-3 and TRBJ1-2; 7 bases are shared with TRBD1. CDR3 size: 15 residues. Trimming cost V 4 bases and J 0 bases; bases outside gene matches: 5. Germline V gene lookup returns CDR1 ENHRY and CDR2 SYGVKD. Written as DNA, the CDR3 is TGTGCCATCAGTGGGGGACAGCGGACTAACTATGGCTACACCTTC. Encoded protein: CAISGGQRTNYGYTF.

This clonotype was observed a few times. The CDR3 nucleotides read TGTGCCAGCAGCTCCAACCGGAGGGGCTATGGCTACACCTTC. Translated, it gives CASSSNRRGYGYTF. The chain is built from TRBV7-2 and TRBJ1-2, with D perhaps TRBD1 (5 bases). Germline lookup yields CDR1 SGHTA and CDR2 FQGNSA. The CDR3 has 14 amino acids. Trimming cost V 4 bases and J 4 bases, with 13 bases left between them.

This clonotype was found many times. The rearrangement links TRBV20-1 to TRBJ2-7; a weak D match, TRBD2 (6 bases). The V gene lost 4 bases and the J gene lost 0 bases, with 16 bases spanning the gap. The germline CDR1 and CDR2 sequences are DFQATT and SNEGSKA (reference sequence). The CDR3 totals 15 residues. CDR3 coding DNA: TGCAGTGCTACGACGGGGAGGATGAGCTCCTACGAGCAGTACTTC. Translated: CSATTGRMSSYEQYF.